This T cell receptor beta chain came from a study of CDR3 diversity in severe acne (dated by TCRdb to between 2017 and 2020). From the germline V gene (reference sequence), CDR1 is DFQATT and CDR2 is SNEGSKA. From cysteine to phenylalanine, the CDR3 is 14 amino acids long. Of the read, only the CDR3 DNA is kept; its 42 bases are in frame from base 1. After removal of 3 bases from V and 3 bases from J, the junction retains 8 bases not matched to a gene. With respect to this clonotype: What this receptor recognizes is not known. No much larger clone exists at a distance of one base, and base qualities are not known.

Library preparation was by PCR. The instrument given in TCRdb is Illumina HiSeq 2000. The public reads were reanalyzed by TCRdb: fastp trimming at Q25, MiXCR alignment, in-frame beta chains only. Every CDR3 protein is listed once, alongside the most common genes and DNA of its rows. The sample contains about 97,000 distinct CDR3 sequences, roughly half of them found a single time. The ten largest make up about an eighth of the sample. The sequence came from a male donor with acne. The chain joins TRBV20-1 to TRBJ2-7, and 7 junction bases match TRBD2. What was sequenced was blood. CDR3 region: CSARARASGYEQYF. The sequenced DNA is TGCAGTGCTAGGGCTAGGGCTAGCGGCTACGAGCAGTACTTC.